This T cell receptor beta chain was sequenced during a study of early T cells in non-severe SARS-CoV-2 infection. Study-level information: The input, bulk RNA from unsorted whole blood, was sequenced, and chains were unpaired.

Unique molecular identifiers were attached to individual cDNA molecules. TCRdb passed the 5' RACE reads through MiXCR, listing each CDR3 protein once. Of some 91,000 distinct CDR3 sequences in the sample, less than 15% were seen once. This clonotype was observed many times. The length of the CDR3 is 14 residues. The germline V gene encodes CDR1 SEHNR and CDR2 FQNEAQ (reference sequence). Trimming left V 1 base short and J 10 bases short, with 15 bases between. This rearrangement joins TRBV7-9 to TRBJ2-3; D gene unclear. This clonotype was obtained from an adult who was a healthcare worker with PCR-confirmed SARS-CoV-2 infection or an uninfected control (not recorded which). Sequencing was done on a sample of whole blood. DNA of the CDR3: TGTGCCAGCAGCTTAGGGGCCCCCCAGGTTGCGCAGTATTTT. As protein: CASSLGAPQVAQYF.